By share of the sample, the clone carrying this T cell receptor beta chain is medium-sized. Antigen specificity is unknown. The CDR3 is 16 amino acids. Germline V gene sequence: CDR1 MNHEY, CDR2 SVGAGI. V was clipped by 4 bases and J by 3 bases; unmatched bases: 8. PCR employed 60 Vbeta and 13 Jbeta primers. TCRdb keeps only in-frame clones here, not all; method: immunoSEQ multiplex PCR. The sample lists about 110,000 clones; roughly 69% were seen once. This sample is part of a study of cytomegalovirus exposure and HLA in healthy donors. Findings and caveats of the study: In a later analysis, HLA-associated beta chains showed higher expansion and lower generation probabilities than comparable chains. Analysis was carried out at a later point, and it linked a missense DCLRE1C variant to TCR beta V- and J-gene trimming.

The specimen sequenced was PBMCs. The chain uses TRBV6-5 and TRBJ1-5, with 8 positions matching TRBD1. The clonotype comes from a woman in her seventies in good health and CMV-seropositive. Here the CDR3 reads CASSSGQGGNNQPQHF. Here the CDR3 DNA reads TGTGCCAGCAGTTCCGGACAGGGCGGGAACAATCAGCCCCAGCATTTT.